This TCR beta chain was profiled in a study of T cell responses to AZD1222 COVID-19 vaccine. Germline V gene data show CDR1 as MDHEN and CDR2 as SYDVKM. The CDR3 contains 15 residues. Trimming removed 8 bases at V and 0 bases at J, with 13 bases between. Study outcomes and limitations: Unmutated variant regions are reportedly the target of nearly half of TCRs that are spike-specific.

In regard to this clone: Its antigen is undetermined.

Data came from immunoSEQ multiplex PCR; TCRdb stores just in-frame clones and leaves some out. Found here are roughly 200,000 clones, just under 95% of them singletons; the top ten hold 1%. This TCR was recovered from an adult who received the MenACWY meningococcal vaccine as a control. This chain joins TRBV28 and TRBJ2-2, with D hard to call. The sample consisted of peripheral blood, taken 28 days after the second dose of the MenACWY control vaccine. The CDR3 loop is CASSLTTSNTGELFF. In DNA, the CDR3 is TGTGCCAGCTCCCTTACGACATCGAACACCGGGGAGCTGTTTTTT.